Each of the 29 T cell receptor beta chains below was sequenced from the same sample in a study of sequential checkpoint blockade in melanoma. Treatment reported: randomized to nivolumab then ipilimumab (arm A) or the reverse (arm B). The repertoire was sequenced with immunoSEQ multiplex PCR; TCRdb's copy has only in-frame clones and lacks some. The table lists approximately 2,300 clones, under 25% of them singletons, with roughly 14% in the top ten. This material consisted of tumor tissue (inferred from file names), taken from a patient given nivolumab and ipilimumab in sequence. These TCRs come from a human donor with melanoma.

In its sample, this clone ranks as medium-sized. The genes are TRBV6-8 and TRBJ2-7, with D perhaps matching TRBD1 (5 bases). Trimming cost V 5 bases and J 3 bases, with 20 bases left between them. The CDR3 loop spans 16 amino acids. The germline V gene encodes CDR1 MNHGY and CDR2 SAAAGT. The chain's CDR3 is CASSVSTQGGNYEQYF. The CDR3 DNA follows: TGTGCCAGCAGTGTATCGACCCAGGGTGGGAACTACGAGCAGTACTTC.

This clone is classed as medium-sized (0.01 to 0.1%). The chain uses TRBV11-3 and TRBJ2-3; 9 bases fit TRBD2. The V gene's germline CDR1 is SGHNT and CDR2 YENEEA. J lost 0 bases, V lost 3 bases, and 13 bases had no gene match. The CDR3 is 19 amino acids. In DNA, the CDR3 is TGTGCCAGCAGCTTGGCCCTAGCGGGACCTTACCCTAGCACAGATACGCAGTATTTT. Its translation: CASSLALAGPYPSTDTQYF.

The CDR3 region is CSVAGQGTEAFF. CDR3 DNA: TGCAGCGTTGCGGGACAGGGGACTGAAGCTTTCTTT. The chain is built from TRBV29-1 and TRBJ1-1; 10 bases are a match to TRBD1. The germline gives CDR1 SQVTM, CDR2 ANQGSEA. There are 12 residues in the CDR3. The ends lost 4 bases at V and 5 bases at J; junction bases unmatched: 1.

This chain links TRBV6-8 with TRBJ2-3; D possibly uses TRBD1 or TRBD2 (5 bases each). Trimming cost V 0 bases and J 4 bases, with 11 bases left between them. Germline V gene data show CDR1 as MNHGY and CDR2 as SAAAGT. The CDR3 has 15 residues. Here the CDR3 reads CASSYSERGSDTQYF. CDR3 in DNA: TGTGCCAGCAGTTACTCTGAGAGGGGATCAGATACGCAGTATTTT.

This clone showed up just a few times. V usage is TRBV4-1 and J usage is TRBJ2-7, with D perhaps matching TRBD1 (6 bases). The CDR3 consists of 14 residues. Germline V gene data show CDR1 as MGHRA and CDR2 as YSYEKL. The V gene lost 3 bases and the J gene lost 5 bases, with 14 bases spanning the gap. CDR3 in DNA: TGCGCCAGCAGCCAGGACGACAGGCTCGACGAGCAGTACTTC. Protein product: CASSQDDRLDEQYF.

This chain links TRBV14 with TRBJ2-3, with D perhaps matching TRBD2 (5 bases). V lost 8 bases to trimming and J lost 8 bases, with 17 bases between them. This CDR3 is 13 amino acids long. Per germline, CDR1 SGHDN and CDR2 FVKESK. The CDR3 region has the DNA TGTGCCAGCTCCAGACTTAGAGGGAGTACGCAGTATTTT. It translates to CASSRLRGSTQYF.

By frequency in the sample, this clone is medium-sized. CDR3 residues: CASSRGDRDYEQYF. CDR3 DNA: TGCGCCAGCAGCCGAGGGGACAGGGACTACGAGCAGTACTTC. This chain uses TRBV4-1 with TRBJ2-7; TRBD1 matches 9 bases. V was pared by 4 bases and J by 3 bases, with 4 bases of the junction left unmatched. Germline CDR1 reads MGHRA; CDR2 reads YSYEKL. The CDR3 covers 14 residues.

This clone is medium-sized in the sample. The genes are TRBV11-3 and TRBJ2-7; 13 bases match TRBD2. The V segment lost 4 bases and the J segment 6 bases; nucleotides outside the gene matches: 9. Germline CDR1 reads SGHNT; CDR2 reads YENEEA. The CDR3 length is 16 residues. CDR3 DNA: TGTGCCAGCAGCTCCGGACTAGCGGGAGTTTTGGGCGAGCAGTACTTC. Protein sequence: CASSSGLAGVLGEQYF.

The V call is TRBV6-8, the J call TRBJ2-3; 14 bases map to TRBD2. The ends lost 10 bases at V and 2 bases at J; junction bases unmatched: 14. There are 18 residues in the CDR3. CDR1 and CDR2 (germline): MNHGY, SAAAGT. CDR3 bases: TGTGCCATCCAACAAGGGACTAGCGGGAGATGGCTCACAGATACGCAGTATTTT. This sequence encodes CAIQQGTSGRWLTDTQYF.

The chain links TRBV28 to TRBJ2-3; tentative D call: TRBD1 (6 bases). Trimming removed 5 bases at V and 11 bases at J, with 14 bases between. This CDR3 contains 12 residues. Germline CDR1 reads MDHEN; CDR2 reads SYDVKM. The CDR3: CASSVTGGLQYF. The CDR3 nucleotides are TGTGCCAGCAGTGTGACAGGAGGCTTGCAGTATTTT.

The gene calls are TRBV6-8 and TRBJ2-1, with 11 bases that match TRBD2. Germline CDR1 is MNHGY and CDR2 is SAAAGT. The CDR3 spans 18 residues. V lost 5 bases to trimming and J lost 2 bases; unmatched junction nucleotides: 11. Here the CDR3 reads CASSTSGTSGFTYNEQFF. As DNA, the CDR3 is TGTGCCAGCAGTACCTCCGGGACTAGCGGCTTCACCTACAATGAGCAGTTCTTC.

By frequency in the sample, this clone is medium-sized. The CDR3 DNA sequence: TGTGCCAGCAGCTTAGTCCCCAGTCTGGGGACTGAAGCTTTCTTT. Its protein product is CASSLVPSLGTEAFF. V gene TRBV11-3 combines with J gene TRBJ1-1, with no clear D. CDR3 length: 15 amino acids. Between the trimmed V and J ends, which lost 1 base and 5 bases, there was a span of 14 bases. Germline values: CDR1 SGHNT, CDR2 YENEEA.

This sequence joins TRBV5-1 and TRBJ1-4, with 8 nucleotides matching TRBD1. The CDR3 contains 14 residues. Germline CDR1 is SGHRS and CDR2 is YFSETQ. The V and J ends lost 5 bases and 7 bases, in that order; junction bases with no gene match: 7. The CDR3 loop reads CASSSRGRFEKLFF. CDR3 nucleotides: TGCGCCAGCAGTTCCAGGGGGCGCTTTGAAAAACTGTTTTTT.

The chain links TRBV6-8 to TRBJ2-4; 11 bases match TRBD2. The V gene's germline CDR1 is MNHGY and CDR2 SAAAGT. The trim removed 6 bases at V and 4 bases at J, leaving 5 bases unmatched. This CDR3 is 15 amino acids long. CDR3 residues: CASRKGLAEKNIQYF. The CDR3 bases are TGTGCCAGCAGGAAGGGACTAGCGGAGAAAAACATTCAGTACTTC.

In its sample, this clone was seen once. The J gene is TRBJ2-1, the V gene TRBV29-1; a weak D match, TRBD1 (6 bases). V gave up 0 bases and J gave up 7 bases, with 16 bases separating them. Looked up from germline, CDR1 is SQVTM and CDR2 is ANQGSEA. The length of the CDR3 is 15 residues. The CDR3 DNA follows: TGCAGCGTTGAAGATCTTAGTGGGGGCCTGAATGAGCAGTTCTTC. This encodes CSVEDLSGGLNEQFF.

This clone was seen a few times. The rearrangement joins TRBV28 to TRBJ2-1; weak D call: TRBD2 (7 bases). V dropped 6 bases and J dropped 9 bases, with 21 bases sitting between them. Germline V gives CDR1 MDHEN, CDR2 SYDVKM. The CDR3 has 15 residues. CDR3 sequence reads: CASSSSGAGVIEQFF. The DNA for the CDR3 is TGTGCCAGCAGCTCATCGGGGGCGGGAGTTATTGAGCAGTTCTTC. The full variable domain, rest sourced from reference TRBV28 and TRBJ2-1, is DVKVTQSSRYLVKRTGEKVFLECVQDMDHENMFWYRQDPGLGLRLIYFSYDVKMKEKGDIPEGYSVSREKKERFSLILESASTNQTSMYLCASSSSGAGVIEQFFGPGTRLTVL.

This clone was counted only a few times. V gene TRBV9 combines with J gene TRBJ2-2; TRBD2 might be the D (5 bases). Germline V gene lookup returns CDR1 SGDLS and CDR2 YYNGEE. The V end lost 3 bases, the J end lost 5 bases, and 8 bases lay between the germline ends. This CDR3 is built from 13 residues. The CDR3 protein is CASSEDLTGELFF. CDR3 nucleotide sequence: TGTGCCAGCAGCGAGGACTTAACCGGGGAGCTGTTTTTT.

The chain links TRBV9 to TRBJ2-1; the D gene is possibly TRBD1 (6 bases). Germline CDR1 SGDLS, CDR2 YYNGEE. The V gene lost 3 bases and the J gene lost 2 bases, with 9 bases spanning the gap. CDR3 length equals 14 residues. In DNA, the CDR3 is TGTGCCAGCAGCGATAACAGGGCCTACAATGAGCAGTTCTTC. Protein: CASSDNRAYNEQFF.

V usage is TRBV28 and J usage is TRBJ1-3; the D gene is possibly TRBD1 (5 bases). The CDR3 has 14 residues. The V gene lost 5 bases and the J gene lost 4 bases, with 12 bases spanning the gap. The V gene's germline CDR1 is MDHEN and CDR2 SYDVKM. CDR3 protein: CASSTPTAGNTIYF. Here the CDR3 DNA reads TGTGCCAGCAGTACCCCGACAGCGGGAAACACCATATATTTT. Based on the CDR3 plus reference TRBV28 and TRBJ1-3, the full variable domain is DVKVTQSSRYLVKRTGEKVFLECVQDMDHENMFWYRQDPGLGLRLIYFSYDVKMKEKGDIPEGYSVSREKKERFSLILESASTNQTSMYLCASSTPTAGNTIYFGEGSWLTVV.

This clone was seen a few times. The chain is built from TRBV9 and TRBJ2-3; 12 bases match TRBD2. CDR3 size: 15 residues. Germline assignment: CDR1 SGDLS and CDR2 YYNGEE. V shed 5 bases and J 4 bases; nucleotides not matched to a gene: 5. The CDR3 bases are TGTGCCAGCAGACCGCCTAGCGGGAGGGCAGATACGCAGTATTTT. It codes for CASRPPSGRADTQYF.

This clone appeared a few times. The J gene is TRBJ1-1, the V gene TRBV6-8; the D is unclear. CDR3 length equals 12 residues. The germline V gene encodes CDR1 MNHGY and CDR2 SAAAGT. V lost 5 bases, J lost 3 bases, and 7 bases lay in between. CDR3 region: CASSDRYTEAFF. The CDR3, as DNA: TGTGCCAGCAGTGATAGGTACACTGAAGCTTTCTTT.

The gene calls are TRBV18 and TRBJ1-2; 11 bases fit TRBD1. The CDR3 loop spans 15 amino acids. Trimming at V came to 4 bases and at J to 6 bases, leaving 7 bases not matched to a gene. The germline gives CDR1 KGHSH, CDR2 LQKENI. The CDR3 spells CASSRPDRGPNGYTF. In DNA form, the CDR3 reads TGTGCCAGCTCACGTCCGGACAGGGGGCCTAATGGCTACACCTTC. The full variable domain, rest sourced from reference TRBV18 and TRBJ1-2, is NAGVMQNPRHLVRRRGQEARLRCSPMKGHSHVYWYRQLPEEGLKFMVYLQKENIIDESGMPKERFSAEFPKEGPSILRIQQVVRGDSAAYFCASSRPDRGPNGYTFGSGTRLTVV.

In this sample, this clone is medium-sized. This chain joins TRBV11-3 and TRBJ2-7; 7 nucleotides align to TRBD2. With 5 bases clipped from V and 4 bases from J, the junction kept 14 bases outside the gene matches. Germline V gene lookup returns CDR1 SGHNT and CDR2 YENEEA. The CDR3 consists of 16 residues. This CDR3 is CASSRLSWEGPYEQYF. In nucleotides, the CDR3 is TGTGCCAGCAGCCGCCTTTCCTGGGAGGGCCCTTACGAGCAGTACTTC.

This clone was recorded only once. The chain combines TRBV19 with TRBJ2-3; D is unresolved. Trimming cost V 3 bases and J 2 bases, with 18 bases left between them. Germline-derived CDR1 and CDR2 are LNHDA and SQIVND (reference sequence). This CDR3 has 17 amino acids. CDR3 protein: CASSIRGRTLATDTQYF. The CDR3 region has the DNA TGTGCCAGTAGTATTAGAGGCCGCACCCTGGCCACAGATACGCAGTATTTT. The full variable domain, in which reference TRBV19 and TRBJ2-3 provide the parts outside the CDR3, is DGGITQSPKYLFRKEGQNVTLSCEQNLNHDAMYWYRQDPGQGLRLIYYSQIVNDFQKGDIAEGYSVSREKKESFPLTVTSAQKNPTAFYLCASSIRGRTLATDTQYFGPGTRLTVL.

This chain connects TRBV5-1 to TRBJ2-1, with D perhaps TRBD1 (5 bases). CDR3 length: 15 residues. V gave up 1 base and J gave up 0 bases, with 8 bases separating them. Germline CDR1 is SGHRS and CDR2 is YFSETQ. The chain's CDR3 is CASSLPGISYNEQFF. CDR3 DNA: TGCGCCAGCAGCTTGCCAGGGATCTCCTACAATGAGCAGTTCTTC.

In this sample, this clone turned up a few times. The chain links TRBV6-8 to TRBJ2-7, with a tentative D call TRBD2 (5 bases). CDR3 length: 14 amino acids. V was shortened by 0 bases and J by 2 bases, with 8 bases between the two germline ends. Germline CDR1 reads MNHGY; CDR2 reads SAAAGT. CDR3: CASSYSIGTYEQYF. CDR3 DNA: TGTGCCAGCAGTTACTCTATCGGGACCTACGAGCAGTACTTC.

This clone has just a few counts. This rearrangement joins TRBV28 to TRBJ2-3, with D possibly TRBD2 on 5 matching bases. The V and J ends lost 5 bases and 7 bases respectively, with 10 bases between them. The CDR3 totals 12 residues. Germline values: CDR1 MDHEN, CDR2 SYDVKM. As DNA, the CDR3 is TGTGCCAGCAGTCCTAGCCGTTATACGCAGTATTTT. Translated: CASSPSRYTQYF.

V and J are TRBV6-8 and TRBJ2-1; 8 bases align to TRBD2. Losses at the gene ends were 7 bases for V and 0 bases for J; bases not matched to a gene: 5. This CDR3 is built from 15 residues. CDR1 and CDR2 from the germline V gene are MNHGY and SAAAGT. The CDR3 sequence is CASISSGDSYNEQFF. In nucleotides, the CDR3 is TGTGCCAGCATCAGTAGCGGGGACTCCTACAATGAGCAGTTCTTC.

Within the sample, this clone is medium-sized. The rearrangement uses TRBV11-3 and TRBJ2-2; D unclear. Looked up from germline, CDR1 is SGHNT and CDR2 is YENEEA. The CDR3 is made up of 14 amino acids. Trimming removed 3 bases at V and 3 bases at J, with 8 bases between. CDR3 sequence (DNA): TGTGCCAGCAGCTTGCAGTGGGACACCGGGGAGCTGTTTTTT. It is translated as CASSLQWDTGELFF.